This TCR beta chain was identified in a study of cytomegalovirus exposure and HLA in healthy donors (TCRdb year 2017). For context, the study as a whole: An earlier analysis of some 620 of the donors reported 276 Gb of sequence data and around 110 million unique TCR beta sequences obtained from around 180 million T cells. Approximately 300 gigabases of sequencing data and tens of millions of unique TCR sequences were included in an early release covering several hundred HLA-typed donors. Of the approximately 400 genotyped donors, 70% to 90% were placed in the genetic ancestry cluster associated with self-reported Caucasian donors. The aim of the study was to test whether cataloging public T cell receptors could identify signatures of past pathogen exposure. The study profiled the T cell repertoires of fewer than 850 subjects by immunosequencing and related them to cytomegalovirus serostatus. Along with the 666-subject first cohort, a separate validation cohort of more than 90 different subjects was used. To predict cytomegalovirus infection status, the study combined high-throughput TCR immunosequencing, statistical association of individual TCRs with disease status, and machine learning. To study patterns of TCR occurrence, a later analysis re-analyzed previously published TCR beta repertoires from hundreds of donors and added high-resolution HLA genotyping. Rather than drawing on any new phenotypic data, the later analysis identified candidate immune exposures from TCR beta sequences and the way those sequences occurred across donors. An earlier analysis of approximately 630 of the donors applied high-throughput TCR beta sequencing to assess whether each TCR beta V gene segment acted as functional or pseudogenic. Donor age, sex, ethnicity and CMV serostatus were compiled together with the repertoire data. A later genetic analysis used genome-wide SNP genotypes for about 60% of the roughly 670 donors, treating that subset as a discovery cohort. All discovery cohort repertoires had been generated on a single sequencing platform. HLA typing covered class I and class II loci at four-digit resolution. Typing coverage differed by locus: A, B, C, DRB1 and DQB1 were typed in about 620-630 donors, DQA1 in roughly 510, DPA1 in some 610, and DPB1 in 450 to 480. Several DR-DQ haplotypes were handled as single units for association and clustering, since linkage in the cohort was strong. On average, 235,054 unique TCR beta nucleotide sequences were sequenced per donor among roughly 430 genotyped donors of the cohort, with 15% to 20% of those sequences being non-productive.

Notes on this clone: There is no known antigen for this receptor. No base quality values were provided; no much bigger clone lies one nucleotide off.

The cohort consisted of hundreds of healthy bone marrow donors. All cohort members were sampled while nominally healthy, although unrecorded immune exposures were likely present. The donor tested CMV seronegative, placing the donor among the 300 to 450 seronegative members of the cohort. A peripheral blood sample was collected from each donor, and TCR beta sequencing was performed on peripheral blood mononuclear cells. Genomic DNA extraction from the blood cell samples was performed with the Qiagen DNeasy Blood Extraction Kit. Study-level results and caveats: Because counts were too low, about 18 rarely observed V segments, including chromosome 9 orphons, were left out of the earlier analysis of over 550 of the donors. A later analysis found that most CMV-associated TCR beta chains appeared HLA-restricted, with HLA associations seemingly driven largely by CMV exposure. HLA typing was unavailable for some donors at each locus, so association tests used only the typed subset. A group of highly shared sequence variants was considered likely to be a technical artifact of the sequencing pipeline. Roughly uniform sequencing depth across donors was assumed in presence/absence analyses, although this assumption may not hold. A further reported finding was that TCR beta sequences accurately predicted the HLA-A and HLA-B alleles for most subjects in the first cohort. According to a later analysis, parvovirus B19, influenza, CMV and Epstein-Barr virus appeared linked to several top co-occurrence clusters. According to a later analysis, TCR association rates differed among HLA loci, with DRB1 alleles showing the most associated TCRs and HLA-C alleles showing the fewest. Assigning TCR associations to individual alleles was difficult when HLA alleles, especially DR and DQ, strongly co-occurred. According to a later genetic analysis, donors in an Asian-associated ancestry cluster had fewer N-insertions in productive TCRs than the approximately 650-donor mean. In vitro tests confirmed that a few of the cytomegalovirus-associated TCR beta chains recognize cytomegalovirus antigens. Most TCR sequences were observed very rarely across donors, whereas some public TCRs were present in many individuals. An association between a missense DCLRE1C variant and V-gene and J-gene trimming of TCR beta chains was found in a later genetic analysis and replicated in an independent cohort. The only immune exposure information available for the cohort was CMV serostatus. Linkage disequilibrium might explain the correlated functional status among segregating V segments, but an unknown experimental factor could not be excluded. Because the 87-base-pair reads could not distinguish some IMGT-functional V segments, including TRBV6-2 and TRBV6-3, those segments were excluded. In an earlier analysis of fewer than 750 of the donors, most TCR beta V segments were observed in productive rearrangements about 87% or about 30% of the time, broadly matching IMGT annotations. In a later analysis, HLA-associated TCR beta chains were found to be more clonally expanded and to have lower generation probabilities than equally common non-associated chains. The study gave a list of over 150 TCR beta chains associated with cytomegalovirus. The cohort was sequenced for TCR beta chains only, and without alpha or paired-chain data the features that could be detected were limited. Specific HLA alleles were associated with 15,000 to 20,000 TCR beta sequences at a false discovery rate of 0.05 in a later analysis. According to the authors, the approach could potentially be generalized to other disease states and immunological phenotypes. The classifier was reported to diagnose cytomegalovirus status with high specificity and sensitivity in both the original cohort and the validation cohort.

The library was generated by the immunoSEQ multiplex PCR assay. For the multiplex PCR, a mixture combining 60 forward primers for TCR Vbeta segments and 13 reverse primers for TCR Jbeta segments was used. The CDR3 region of rearranged TCR beta genes was amplified from genomic DNA by a multiplex PCR assay. The Illumina HiSeq System was used to sequence the amplified TCR beta libraries as 87-base-pair reads. Per the source publication's procedure: In a later analysis, 77 million or so unique TCR beta chains were counted across the 666 repertoires, and roughly 11 million of these chains were shared by at least two donors. To remove PCR and sequencing errors, raw reads were error-corrected and collapsed into unique sequences using a nearest-neighbor algorithm that merged closely related sequences. V, D and J gene segments were assigned by aligning CDR3 sequences to IMGT reference sequences. For a sequence to be retained, a match of at least six nucleotides was required to both a V gene segment and a J gene segment. A rearrangement was called productive if the CDR3 had no stop codons and remained in frame with V and J, and every other rearrangement was called non-productive. Following IMGT convention, CDR3 was defined as the stretch from the second conserved V-encoded cysteine up to the conserved J-encoded phenylalanine. The earlier analysis of about 500 of the donors excluded sequences that lacked an unambiguous match to a single V gene segment. In an earlier analysis of more than 500 of the donors, a V segment was called functional when productive rearrangements were above 56.7%, and segregating when the standard deviation between donors exceeded 5%. A statistical classification framework was built to diagnose cytomegalovirus status from the catalog of TCR beta chain sequences. In a later analysis, V and J genes were assigned by comparing TCR nucleotide sequences against IMGT/GENE-DB human TR gene sequences. In a later analysis, CDR3 sequences and most-parsimonious VDJ recombination scenarios were assigned using the TCRdist pipeline. In a later analysis, each TCR beta chain was defined by its CDR3 amino acid sequence together with its V-gene family, and reads lacking a unique V-gene family were excluded. In a later analysis, some 600 highly shared, low-generation-probability nucleotide sequences were removed to address suspected cross-contamination and a sequencing artifact. In a later analysis, a clonal expansion index for each public chain was calculated from normalized within-repertoire ranks of inferred template counts. A later analysis computed generation probabilities with a VDJ recombination model fitted to out-of-frame rearrangements, and checked the results against IGoR. In a later analysis, hypergeometric tests were used to score TCR-TCR, TCR-HLA and TCR-CMV co-occurrence, with a repertoire-size bias correction applied to TCR pairs. False discovery rates were estimated in a later analysis by permuting HLA or CMV assignments 20 times. In a later analysis, co-occurring TCRs were grouped with DBSCAN, and TCRdist sequence similarity was added when clustering was performed within HLA-allele-positive subsets. For co-occurrence clustering, repertoires with fewer than 30,000 or more than 120,000 public chains were excluded, along with several repertoires with anomalous nucleotide sharing. Held by TCRdb, this immuneACCESS table contains in-frame sequences only and omits some clones. Under half of the omission traces to an unresolved V gene where checked; the cause of the rest is unknown. V, J and clone size were drawn from that table, and D and trimming were deduced from the DNA. The sample contains tens of thousands of clones, just under 80% of them found a single time. The leading ten clones occupy 9.7% of the sample.

The CDR3 has 13 amino acids, counting the end cysteine and phenylalanine. CDR3 DNA is the only sequence kept; it has 39 bases, read in frame from the first base. The germline V gene sets CDR1 to SGHVS and CDR2 to FQNEAQ. Germline trimming amounts to 3 bases on V and 3 bases on J, with 2 as the count of junction bases outside the gene matches. This sequence was found in a middle-aged man in good health and CMV-seronegative. Sequencing used PBMCs. The chain was built from TRBV7-8 and TRBJ2-7, with TRBD1 identical over 7 junction bases. The base sequence is TGTGCCAGCAGCTTCGCAGGGGGCTACGAGCAGTACTTC. Its protein reads: CASSFAGGYEQYF. Here the CDR3 is joined to the reference TRBV7-8 and TRBJ2-7 genes, and the full variable domain is: GAGVSQSPRYKVAKRGQDVALRCDPISGHVSLFWYQQALGQGPEFLTYFQNEAQLDKSGLPSDRFFAERPEGSVSTLKIQRTQQEDSAVYLCASSFAGGYEQYFGPGTRLTVT.